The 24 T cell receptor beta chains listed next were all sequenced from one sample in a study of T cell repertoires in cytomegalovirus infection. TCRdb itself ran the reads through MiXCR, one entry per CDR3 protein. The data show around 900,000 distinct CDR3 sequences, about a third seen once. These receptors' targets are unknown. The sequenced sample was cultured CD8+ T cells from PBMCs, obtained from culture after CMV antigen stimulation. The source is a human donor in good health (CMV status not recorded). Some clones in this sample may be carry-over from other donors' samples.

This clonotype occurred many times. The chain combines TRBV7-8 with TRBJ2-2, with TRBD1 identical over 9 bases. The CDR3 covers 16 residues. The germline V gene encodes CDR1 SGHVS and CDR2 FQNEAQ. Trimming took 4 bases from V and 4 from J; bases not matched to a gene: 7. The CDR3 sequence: CASSSGQGYVTGELFF. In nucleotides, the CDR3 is TGTGCCAGCAGCTCGGGACAGGGTTATGTCACCGGGGAGCTGTTTTTT.

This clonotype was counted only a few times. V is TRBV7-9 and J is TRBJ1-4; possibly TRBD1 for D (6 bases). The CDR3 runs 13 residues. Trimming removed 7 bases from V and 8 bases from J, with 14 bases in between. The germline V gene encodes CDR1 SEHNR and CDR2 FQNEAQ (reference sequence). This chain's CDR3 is CASTAGAREKLFF. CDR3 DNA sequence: TGTGCCAGCACCGCAGGGGCCAGGGAAAAACTGTTTTTT.

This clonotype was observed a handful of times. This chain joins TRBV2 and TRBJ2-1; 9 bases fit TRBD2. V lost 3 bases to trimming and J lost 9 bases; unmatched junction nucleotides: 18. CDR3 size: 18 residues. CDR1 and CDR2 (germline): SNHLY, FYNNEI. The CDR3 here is CASSEFRARASGEVEQFF. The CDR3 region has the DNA TGTGCCAGCAGTGAGTTCAGAGCGAGGGCTAGCGGGGAGGTTGAGCAGTTCTTC.

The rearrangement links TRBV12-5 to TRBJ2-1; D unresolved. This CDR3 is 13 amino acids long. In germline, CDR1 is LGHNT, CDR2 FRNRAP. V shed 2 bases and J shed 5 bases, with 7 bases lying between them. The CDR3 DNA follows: TGTGCTAGTGGTTTGAATAGCCACAATGAGCAGTTCTTC. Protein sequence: CASGLNSHNEQFF. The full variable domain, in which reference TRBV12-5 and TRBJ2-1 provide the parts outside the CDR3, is DARVTQTPRHKVTEMGQEVTMRCQPILGHNTVFWYRQTMMQGLELLAYFRNRAPLDDSGMPKDRFSAEMPDATLATLKIQPSEPRDSAVYFCASGLNSHNEQFFGPGTRLTVL.

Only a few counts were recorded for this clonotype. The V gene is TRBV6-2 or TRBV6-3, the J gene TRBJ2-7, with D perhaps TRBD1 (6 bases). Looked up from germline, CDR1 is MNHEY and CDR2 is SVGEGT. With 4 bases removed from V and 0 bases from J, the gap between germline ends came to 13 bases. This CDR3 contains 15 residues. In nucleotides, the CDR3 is TGTGCCAGCAGTTGGAGTGACAGGAGCTCCTACGAGCAGTACGTC. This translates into CASSWSDRSSYEQYV.

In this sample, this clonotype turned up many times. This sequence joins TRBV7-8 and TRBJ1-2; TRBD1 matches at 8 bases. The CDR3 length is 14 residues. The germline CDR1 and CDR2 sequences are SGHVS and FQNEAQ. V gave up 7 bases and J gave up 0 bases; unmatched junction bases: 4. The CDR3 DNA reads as TGTGCCAGCAAGGACAGGGCCACTAACTATGGCTACACCTTC. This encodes CASKDRATNYGYTF.

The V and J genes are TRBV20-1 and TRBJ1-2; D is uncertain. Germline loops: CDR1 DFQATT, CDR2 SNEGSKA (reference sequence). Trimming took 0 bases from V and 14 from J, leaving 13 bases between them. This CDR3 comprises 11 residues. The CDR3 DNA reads TGCAGTGCTAGAGATGTCTGGACGGTAACCTTC. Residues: CSARDVWTVTF.

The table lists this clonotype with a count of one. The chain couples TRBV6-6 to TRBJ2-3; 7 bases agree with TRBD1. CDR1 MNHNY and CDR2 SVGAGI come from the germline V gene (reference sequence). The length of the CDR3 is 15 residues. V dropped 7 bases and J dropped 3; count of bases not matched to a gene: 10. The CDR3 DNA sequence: TGTGCCAGCACCCAGTCGCAGGGGGTTACAGATACGCAGTATTTT. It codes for CASTQSQGVTDTQYF.

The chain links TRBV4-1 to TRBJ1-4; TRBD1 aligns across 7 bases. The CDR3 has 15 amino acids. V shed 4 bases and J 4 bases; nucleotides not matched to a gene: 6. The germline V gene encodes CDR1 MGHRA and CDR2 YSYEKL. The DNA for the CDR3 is TGCGCCAGCAGCCCGTTTGGACAGGATAATGAAAAACTGTTTTTT. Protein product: CASSPFGQDNEKLFF.

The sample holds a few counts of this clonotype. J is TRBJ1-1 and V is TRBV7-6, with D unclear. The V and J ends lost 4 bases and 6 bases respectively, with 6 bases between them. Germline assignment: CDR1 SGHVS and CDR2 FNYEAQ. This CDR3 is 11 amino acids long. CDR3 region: CASSSQSEAFF. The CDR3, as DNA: TGTGCCAGCAGCTCACAGTCTGAAGCTTTCTTT.

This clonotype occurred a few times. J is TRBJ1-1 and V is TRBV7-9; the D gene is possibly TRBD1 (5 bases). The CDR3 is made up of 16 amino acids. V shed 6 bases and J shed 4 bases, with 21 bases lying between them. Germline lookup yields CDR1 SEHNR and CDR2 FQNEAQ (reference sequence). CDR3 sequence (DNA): TGTGCCAGCAGGCCTTCTCTGGGGGGGGACGGCACTGAAGCTTTCTTT. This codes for CASRPSLGGDGTEAFF.

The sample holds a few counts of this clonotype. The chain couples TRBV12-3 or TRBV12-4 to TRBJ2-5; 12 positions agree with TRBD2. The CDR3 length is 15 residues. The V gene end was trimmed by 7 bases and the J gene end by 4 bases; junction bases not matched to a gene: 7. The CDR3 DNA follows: TGTGCCAGCACCAGGACTAGCGGGGAAAGAGAGACCCAGTACTTC. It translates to CASTRTSGERETQYF.

In DNA, the CDR3 is TGTGCCAGCAGCCCAGGTTGGGGAGTAGGACTCTACGAGCAGTACTTC. Protein: CASSPGWGVGLYEQYF. The chain carries TRBV7-6 and TRBJ2-7, with D possibly being TRBD2 (5 bases). The V gene's germline CDR1 is SGHVS and CDR2 FNYEAQ. The CDR3 length is 16 residues. The ends were cut back, 5 bases at V and 3 bases at J, with 20 bases in the middle.

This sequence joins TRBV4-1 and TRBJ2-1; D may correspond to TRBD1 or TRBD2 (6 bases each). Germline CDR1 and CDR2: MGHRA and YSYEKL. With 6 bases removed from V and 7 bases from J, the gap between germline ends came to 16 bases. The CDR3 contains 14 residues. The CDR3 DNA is TGCGCCAGCAGTATCGAGGGGGGTTCGAATGAGCAGTTCTTC. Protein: CASSIEGGSNEQFF.

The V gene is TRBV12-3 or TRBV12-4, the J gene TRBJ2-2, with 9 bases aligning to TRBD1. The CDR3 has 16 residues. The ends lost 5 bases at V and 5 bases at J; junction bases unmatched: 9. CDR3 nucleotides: TGTGCCAGCAGTATCCCGGGACAGGGAACGACCGGGGAGCTGTTTTTT. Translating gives CASSIPGQGTTGELFF.

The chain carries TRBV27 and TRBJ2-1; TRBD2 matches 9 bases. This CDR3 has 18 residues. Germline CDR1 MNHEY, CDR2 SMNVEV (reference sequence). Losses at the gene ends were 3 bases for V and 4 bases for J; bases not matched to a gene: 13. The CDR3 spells CASSFSGGQLLIYNEQFF. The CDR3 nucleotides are TGTGCCAGCAGTTTTAGCGGGGGACAGCTCCTCATTTACAATGAGCAGTTCTTC.

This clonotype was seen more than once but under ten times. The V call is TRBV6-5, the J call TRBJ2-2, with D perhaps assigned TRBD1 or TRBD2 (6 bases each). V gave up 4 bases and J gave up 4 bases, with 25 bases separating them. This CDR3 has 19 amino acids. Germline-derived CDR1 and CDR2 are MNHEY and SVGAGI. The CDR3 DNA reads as TGTGCCAGCAGTTTAGCCGGGGGTTCAGGGGCCCTTCCCACCGGGGAGCTGTTTTTT. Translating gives CASSLAGGSGALPTGELFF.

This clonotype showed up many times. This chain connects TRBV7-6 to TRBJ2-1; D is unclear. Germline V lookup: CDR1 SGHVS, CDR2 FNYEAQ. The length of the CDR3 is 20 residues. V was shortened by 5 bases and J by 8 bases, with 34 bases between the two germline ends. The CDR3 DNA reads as TGTGCCAGCAGCCCACCGTCCATCGGTCCGGGCCTAAAGCCCTTCGATGAGCAGTTCTTC. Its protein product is CASSPPSIGPGLKPFDEQFF.

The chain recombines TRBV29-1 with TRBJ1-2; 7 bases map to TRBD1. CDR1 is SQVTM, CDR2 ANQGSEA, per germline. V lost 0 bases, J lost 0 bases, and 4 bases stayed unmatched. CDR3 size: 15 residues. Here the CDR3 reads CSVEETGRTNYGYTF. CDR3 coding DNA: TGCAGCGTTGAAGAGACAGGGCGAACTAACTATGGCTACACCTTC.

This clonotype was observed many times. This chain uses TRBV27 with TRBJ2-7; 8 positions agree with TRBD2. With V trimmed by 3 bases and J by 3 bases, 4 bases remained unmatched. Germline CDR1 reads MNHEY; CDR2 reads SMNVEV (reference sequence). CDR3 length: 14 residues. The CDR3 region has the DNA TGTGCCAGCAGTTTCGGGGGGGAGATCTACGAGCAGTACTTC. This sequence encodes CASSFGGEIYEQYF.

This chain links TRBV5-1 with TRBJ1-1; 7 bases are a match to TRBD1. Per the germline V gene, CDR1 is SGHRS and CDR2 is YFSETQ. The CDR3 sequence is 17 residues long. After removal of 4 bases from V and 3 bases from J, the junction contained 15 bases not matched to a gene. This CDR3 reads CASSPPVKGAPDTEAFF. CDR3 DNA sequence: TGCGCCAGCAGCCCTCCAGTAAAGGGGGCGCCTGACACTGAAGCTTTCTTT.

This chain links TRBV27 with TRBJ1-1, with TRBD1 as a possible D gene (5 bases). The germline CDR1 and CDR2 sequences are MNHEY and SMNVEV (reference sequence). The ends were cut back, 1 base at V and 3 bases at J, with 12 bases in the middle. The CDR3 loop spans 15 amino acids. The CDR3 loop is CASSLWGLWDTEAFF. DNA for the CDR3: TGTGCCAGCAGTTTATGGGGCTTGTGGGACACTGAAGCTTTCTTT.

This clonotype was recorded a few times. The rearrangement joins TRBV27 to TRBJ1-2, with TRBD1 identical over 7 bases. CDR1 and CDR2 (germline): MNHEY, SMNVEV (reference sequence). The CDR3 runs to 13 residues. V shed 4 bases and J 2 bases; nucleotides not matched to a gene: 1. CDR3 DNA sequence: TGTGCCAGCAGTTCCAGGGGGAACTATGGCTACACCTTC. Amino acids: CASSSRGNYGYTF.

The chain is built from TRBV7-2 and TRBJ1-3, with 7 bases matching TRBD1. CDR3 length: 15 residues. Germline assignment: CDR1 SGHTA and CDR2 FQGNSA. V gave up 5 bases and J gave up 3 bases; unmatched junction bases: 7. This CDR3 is CASSQGGGVGNTIYF. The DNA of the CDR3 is TGTGCCAGCAGCCAGGGGGGGGGTGTTGGAAACACCATATATTTT.